The 30 T cell receptor beta chains listed next were all sequenced from one sample in a study of T cell changes during pregnancy in multiple sclerosis. TCRdb's table, derived via immunoSEQ multiplex PCR, lists solely in-frame clones and lacks some. The sample holds about 79,000 clones, approximately 90% seen once. The sample was CD4+ T cells from peripheral blood mononuclear cells, taken in the second trimester of pregnancy. All receptors derive from a female donor with multiple sclerosis, enrolled in a pregnancy study.

This chain joins TRBV2 and TRBJ1-4, with D hard to call. V lost 6 bases and J 8 bases, leaving 13 bases between the germline ends. In germline, CDR1 is SNHLY, CDR2 FYNNEI. This CDR3 spans 13 amino acids. The CDR3 region has the DNA TGTGCCAGCAGGGGCTCTGAGCAGGAAAAACTGTTTTTT. It is translated as CASRGSEQEKLFF.

The rearrangement joins TRBV7-2 to TRBJ1-1, with D unresolved. Trimming removed 5 bases at V and 0 bases at J, with 10 bases between. Germline assignment: CDR1 SGHTA and CDR2 FQGNSA. CDR3 length: 14 amino acids. For the CDR3, the DNA is TGTGCCAGCAGCCCTCGGGGAGTGAACACTGAAGCTTTCTTT. Protein product: CASSPRGVNTEAFF.

The chain links TRBV28 to TRBJ1-2; a possible D gene is TRBD1 (6 bases). CDR1 is MDHEN, CDR2 SYDVKM, per germline. V was cut by 8 bases and J by 5 bases, with 21 bases left in between. The CDR3 extends over 15 amino acids. The CDR3: CASLPSQGRWYGYTF. CDR3 nucleotides: TGTGCCAGCCTTCCATCTCAGGGGAGATGGTATGGCTACACCTTC.

The chain is built from TRBV6-1 and TRBJ1-2, with TRBD1 identical over 8 bases. This CDR3 has 13 amino acids. Germline V gene data show CDR1 as MNHNS and CDR2 as SASEGT. Losses at the gene ends were 6 bases for V and 5 bases for J; bases not matched to a gene: 5. The CDR3 loop reads CASSENRGYGYTF. CDR3 in DNA: TGTGCCAGCAGCGAGAACAGGGGGTATGGCTACACCTTC.

This clone was detected once. V usage is TRBV15 and J usage is TRBJ2-5; TRBD2 might be the D (5 bases). Trimming removed 8 bases from V and 5 bases from J, with 12 bases in between. The CDR3 totals 12 residues. The germline V gene has CDR1 LNHNV and CDR2 YYDKDF (reference sequence). The CDR3 here is CATARGLETQYF. The CDR3 DNA is TGTGCCACCGCCCGGGGTTTGGAGACCCAGTACTTC.

This chain connects TRBV27 to TRBJ1-1; D is unclear. There are 11 residues in the CDR3. CDR1 is MNHEY and CDR2 is SMNVEV in the germline V gene (reference sequence). Trimming took off 2 bases at V and 9 bases at J, with 7 bases between the two ends. The CDR3 loop is CASSLGRQAFF. Written as DNA, the CDR3 is TGTGCCAGCAGTTTAGGCAGGCAAGCTTTCTTT.

This chain links TRBV7-2 with TRBJ2-2; 13 bases map to TRBD2. The CDR3 has 18 residues. Germline trimming cut 2 bases from V and 5 bases from J; bases unmatched to any gene: 8. Germline V gene sequence: CDR1 SGHTA, CDR2 FQGNSA. The CDR3 nucleotides read TGTGCCAGCAGCTTAACACCTGGACTAGCGGGAGCGACCGGGGAGCTGTTTTTT. Protein product: CASSLTPGLAGATGELFF.

The sample holds one count of this clone. The DNA of the CDR3 is TGCGCCAGCAGCCTAATACCGGGACAGGGTGGCACTGAAGCTTTCTTT. It is translated as CASSLIPGQGGTEAFF. V gene TRBV5-1 combines with J gene TRBJ1-1; 9 bases fit TRBD1. Germline loops: CDR1 SGHRS, CDR2 YFSETQ. After removal of 4 bases from V and 4 bases from J, the junction contained 11 bases not matched to a gene. The length of the CDR3 is 16 residues.

The CDR3 spells CASSSGTIKETQYF. DNA for the CDR3: TGTGCCAGCAGCTCGGGGACTATAAAAGAGACCCAGTACTTC. The V and J genes are TRBV28 and TRBJ2-5; 7 positions agree with TRBD2. The germline V gene encodes CDR1 MDHEN and CDR2 SYDVKM. There are 14 residues in the CDR3. V shed 6 bases, J shed 3 bases, and the junction held 7 bases outside the gene matches. Drawing the rest from reference TRBV28 and TRBJ2-5, the complete variable domain is DVKVTQSSRYLVKRTGEKVFLECVQDMDHENMFWYRQDPGLGLRLIYFSYDVKMKEKGDIPEGYSVSREKKERFSLILESASTNQTSMYLCASSSGTIKETQYFGPGTRLLVL.

This sequence joins TRBV7-8 and TRBJ2-6, with 7 bases matching TRBD1. V lost 4 bases and J lost 2; bases outside the gene matches: 5. The germline V gene has CDR1 SGHVS and CDR2 FQNEAQ. This CDR3 region has 16 residues. The CDR3 spells CASSYQQGTGANVLTF. CDR3 nucleotide sequence: TGTGCCAGCAGCTACCAACAGGGGACTGGGGCCAACGTCCTGACTTTC.

The J gene is TRBJ1-3, the V gene TRBV19; 8 bases are a match to TRBD1. Germline CDR1 reads LNHDA; CDR2 reads SQIVND (reference sequence). The CDR3 extends over 17 amino acids. The trim removed 5 bases at V and 4 bases at J, leaving 13 bases unmatched. CDR3 in amino acids: CASSPQAGGAFGNTIYF. DNA for the CDR3: TGTGCCAGTAGTCCCCAAGCAGGGGGCGCATTCGGAAACACCATATATTTT. The variable domain in full, with the rest retrieved from reference TRBV19 and TRBJ1-3, is DGGITQSPKYLFRKEGQNVTLSCEQNLNHDAMYWYRQDPGQGLRLIYYSQIVNDFQKGDIAEGYSVSREKKESFPLTVTSAQKNPTAFYLCASSPQAGGAFGNTIYFGEGSWLTVV.

V gene TRBV9 combines with J gene TRBJ1-1, with TRBD1 as a possible D gene (6 bases). Trimming pared 5 bases from V and 4 bases from J, leaving 12 bases between. The CDR3 consists of 13 residues. The germline CDR1 and CDR2 sequences are SGDLS and YYNGEE. CDR3 sequence (DNA): TGTGCCAGCAGTGGACGGGGGGCCACTGAAGCTTTCTTT. This encodes CASSGRGATEAFF. The entire variable domain, with the rest obtained from reference TRBV9 and TRBJ1-1, is as follows: DSGVTQTPKHLITATGQRVTLRCSPRSGDLSVYWYQQSLDQGLQFLIQYYNGEERAKGNILERFSAQQFPDLHSELNLSSLELGDSALYFCASSGRGATEAFFGQGTRLTVV.

The chain employs TRBV6-6 and TRBJ2-7, with D hard to call. The CDR3 is made up of 12 amino acids. CDR1 and CDR2 (germline): MNHNY, SVGAGI (reference sequence). Between the trimmed V and J ends, which lost 6 bases and 4 bases, there was a span of 10 bases. The chain's CDR3 is CASSLSGYEQYF. CDR3 coding DNA: TGTGCCAGCAGCTTGTCCGGGTACGAGCAGTACTTC.

The rearrangement joins TRBV11-3 to TRBJ2-7, with TRBD1 matching 8 bases. CDR3 length: 15 amino acids. V was clipped by 2 bases and J by 1 base; unmatched bases: 4. Germline-derived CDR1 and CDR2 are SGHNT and YENEEA. The CDR3, as DNA: TGTGCCAGCAGCTTAACCGGGACAGGTTCCTACGAGCAGTACTTC. This gives the protein CASSLTGTGSYEQYF. Drawing the rest from reference TRBV11-3 and TRBJ2-7, the complete variable domain is EAGVVQSPRYKIIEKKQPVAFWCNPISGHNTLYWYLQNLGQGPELLIRYENEEAVDDSQLPKDRFSAERLKGVDSTLKIQPAELGDSAVYLCASSLTGTGSYEQYFGPGTRLTVT.

The sample holds one count of this clone. The chain uses TRBV9 and TRBJ1-3; D is unresolved. The germline CDR1 and CDR2 sequences are SGDLS and YYNGEE. The CDR3 contains 17 residues. V lost 0 bases and J 0 bases, leaving 13 bases between the germline ends. The CDR3 region is CASSVATERGSGNTIYF. The DNA of the CDR3 is TGTGCCAGCAGCGTAGCTACTGAGCGAGGCTCTGGAAACACCATATATTTT. The whole variable domain, filled in from reference TRBV9 and TRBJ1-3, reads DSGVTQTPKHLITATGQRVTLRCSPRSGDLSVYWYQQSLDQGLQFLIQYYNGEERAKGNILERFSAQQFPDLHSELNLSSLELGDSALYFCASSVATERGSGNTIYFGEGSWLTVV.

This rearrangement joins TRBV7-2 to TRBJ1-1; D possibly corresponds to TRBD1 (6 bases). Germline V lookup: CDR1 SGHTA, CDR2 FQGNSA. The CDR3 is 16 residues long. Trimming removed 1 base at V and 5 bases at J, with 17 bases between. As DNA, the CDR3 is TGTGCCAGCAGCTTAGAGGGCAGGGGCCTTGGAACTGAAGCTTTCTTT. Amino acids: CASSLEGRGLGTEAFF.

This chain uses TRBV2 with TRBJ2-5; 7 nucleotides agree with TRBD1. This CDR3 is built from 16 residues. Germline CDR1 SNHLY, CDR2 FYNNEI. After removal of 8 bases from V and 1 base from J, the junction contained 13 bases not matched to a gene. The CDR3 sequence: CASCVSPTGSQETQYF. The DNA for the CDR3 is TGTGCCAGCTGTGTGTCCCCGACAGGGAGCCAAGAGACCCAGTACTTC. Looking up the rest from reference TRBV2 and TRBJ2-5 gives the full variable domain: EPEVTQTPSHQVTQMGQEVILRCVPISNHLYFYWYRQILGQKVEFLVSFYNNEISEKSEIFDDQFSVERPDGSNFTLKIRSTKLEDSAMYFCASCVSPTGSQETQYFGPGTRLLVL.

The rearrangement joins TRBV19 to TRBJ2-4; the D gene is possibly TRBD2 (7 bases). The CDR3 contains 16 residues. Germline-derived CDR1 and CDR2 are LNHDA and SQIVND (reference sequence). V dropped 4 bases and J dropped 9 bases, with 22 bases sitting between them. The chain's CDR3 is CASSTGRMGGGSIQYF. Written as DNA, the CDR3 is TGTGCCAGTAGTACCGGCCGCATGGGAGGGGGGTCCATTCAGTACTTC.

This rearrangement joins TRBV15 to TRBJ2-5; TRBD2 agrees at 7 bases. Germline V CDR1 and CDR2: LNHNV, YYDKDF (reference sequence). The CDR3 contains 15 residues. Germline trimming cut 0 bases from V and 5 bases from J; bases unmatched to any gene: 6. The CDR3 DNA follows: TGTGCCACCAGCAGAGAGCGGGGGTTAGGGGAGACCCAGTACTTC. It translates to CATSRERGLGETQYF.

The chain uses TRBV19 and TRBJ2-1; TRBD1 is a possible D gene (6 bases). This CDR3 region has 17 residues. The V end lost 1 base, the J end lost 5 bases, and 18 bases lay between the germline ends. CDR1 LNHDA and CDR2 SQIVND come from the germline V gene (reference sequence). CDR3: CASSIVSGALVDNEQFF. The CDR3 DNA reads as TGTGCCAGTAGTATAGTTTCAGGGGCCTTAGTGGACAATGAGCAGTTCTTC.

This sequence joins TRBV11-2 and TRBJ2-5; 8 nucleotides align to TRBD1. The CDR3 is 15 residues long. With V trimmed by 7 bases and J by 5 bases, 12 bases remained unmatched. Looked up from germline, CDR1 is SGHAT and CDR2 is FQNNGV. The CDR3 protein is CASTIGQGTAETQYF. CDR3 sequence (DNA): TGTGCCAGCACCATAGGACAGGGCACGGCGGAGACCCAGTACTTC.

The chain links TRBV5-1 to TRBJ1-1; no clear D gene. Trimming pared 1 base from V and 10 bases from J, leaving 17 bases between. CDR3 length: 14 residues. CDR1 is SGHRS, CDR2 YFSETQ, per germline. The CDR3 nucleotides are TGCGCCAGCAGCTTGATGGGAGTCCCCAACGGAGCTTTCTTT. Translation gives CASSLMGVPNGAFF.

This chain connects TRBV18 to TRBJ1-4, with 7 bases fitting TRBD1. Per the germline V gene, CDR1 is KGHSH and CDR2 is LQKENI. This CDR3 region has 15 residues. V dropped 6 bases and J dropped 4; count of bases not matched to a gene: 8. CDR3: CASSSPRDSNEKLFF. DNA for the CDR3: TGTGCCAGCTCTTCCCCCCGGGACAGTAATGAAAAACTGTTTTTT.

The chain uses TRBV18 and TRBJ1-2; D is undetermined. Germline assignment: CDR1 KGHSH and CDR2 LQKENI. The V end was cut by 6 bases, the J end by 4 bases, with 12 bases between. The CDR3 runs to 13 residues. DNA of the CDR3: TGTGCCAGCTCGGTAGAGGGCGGCTATGGCTACACCTTC. This sequence encodes CASSVEGGYGYTF.

This sequence joins TRBV28 and TRBJ1-2; D not certain. The length of the CDR3 is 11 residues. Germline loops: CDR1 MDHEN, CDR2 SYDVKM. V was trimmed by 7 bases and J by 1 base, leaving 4 bases between them. CDR3 sequence: CASKRNYGYTF. CDR3 nucleotides: TGTGCCAGCAAGCGTAACTATGGCTACACCTTC.

The V and J genes are TRBV15 and TRBJ2-4, with TRBD2 matching 11 bases. From germline, CDR1 is LNHNV and CDR2 YYDKDF (reference sequence). The CDR3 covers 15 residues. The V gene end was trimmed by 11 bases and the J gene end by 11 bases; junction bases not matched to a gene: 17. The CDR3 DNA reads as TGTGCCGCCTCATCCGGGACTAGCGGTAAAACCGTTCAGTACTTC. This encodes CAASSGTSGKTVQYF.

The rearrangement links TRBV6-6 to TRBJ1-2, with D possibly matching TRBD1 (6 bases). This CDR3 contains 15 residues. V was trimmed by 7 bases and J by 0 bases, leaving 15 bases between them. The germline gives CDR1 MNHNY, CDR2 SVGAGI (reference sequence). CDR3 sequence (DNA): TGTGCCAGCACCCCCCGGGACACAGCTAACTATGGCTACACCTTC. Amino acid sequence: CASTPRDTANYGYTF.

The chain joins TRBV27 to TRBJ1-3; 8 bases align to TRBD1. CDR3 length: 17 residues. V dropped 4 bases and J dropped 0; count of bases not matched to a gene: 8. Germline CDR1 and CDR2: MNHEY and SMNVEV (reference sequence). The CDR3: CASSSAGGRFSGNTIYF. The CDR3, as DNA: TGTGCCAGCAGTTCAGCAGGGGGCAGGTTCTCTGGAAACACCATATATTTT.

This clone was observed once. The V gene is TRBV27, the J gene TRBJ1-1; 7 bases align to TRBD1. The CDR3 consists of 14 residues. The V gene end was trimmed by 1 base and the J gene end by 4 bases; junction bases not matched to a gene: 3. Per the germline V gene, CDR1 is MNHEY and CDR2 is SMNVEV (reference sequence). DNA for the CDR3: TGTGCCAGCAGTTTATACGGGACAGCCACTGAAGCTTTCTTT. Protein: CASSLYGTATEAFF.

The J gene is TRBJ2-7, the V gene TRBV7-2; maybe TRBD2 (6 bases). The CDR3 is made up of 19 amino acids. Trimming took 1 base from V and 1 from J, leaving 23 bases between them. CDR1 and CDR2 (germline): SGHTA, FQGNSA. The DNA for the CDR3 is TGTGCCAGCAGCTTAGATGTCTTCCGGCTATCGGGAGCGTCCTACGAGCAGTACTTC. The encoded protein is CASSLDVFRLSGASYEQYF. Drawing the rest from reference TRBV7-2 and TRBJ2-7, the complete variable domain is GAGVSQSPSNKVTEKGKDVELRCDPISGHTALYWYRQSLGQGLEFLIYFQGNSAPDKSGLPSDRFSAERTGGSVSTLTIQRTQQEDSAVYLCASSLDVFRLSGASYEQYFGPGTRLTVT.